The 18 T cell receptor beta chains below were found in one sample sequenced in a study of blood T cell repertoires in COVID-19. Clones were sequenced by immunoSEQ multiplex PCR, and TCRdb holds only the in-frame ones, with some missing. Of a few hundred thousand clones listed, around 80% were seen once; the top ten hold roughly 1.3%. Sample: peripheral blood. All receptors come from a woman between 45 and 65 years old with acute or convalescent COVID-19.

V usage is TRBV5-1 and J usage is TRBJ2-7, with 14 nucleotides matching TRBD2. Germline CDR1 is SGHRS and CDR2 is YFSETQ. The CDR3 totals 16 residues. V was clipped by 7 bases and J by 6 bases; unmatched bases: 12. The CDR3, as DNA: TGCGCCAGCCAAAGGGGGACTAGCGGGAGTAGCGGCGAGCAGTACTTC. Its translation is CASQRGTSGSSGEQYF. The full variable domain, rest sourced from reference TRBV5-1 and TRBJ2-7, is KAGVTQTPRYLIKTRGQQVTLSCSPISGHRSVSWYQQTPGQGLQFLFEYFSETQRNKGNFPGRFSGRQFSNSRSEMNVSTLELGDSALYLCASQRGTSGSSGEQYFGPGTRLTVT.

The chain joins TRBV5-6 to TRBJ1-3, with a weak D call TRBD1 (6 bases). The CDR3 consists of 15 residues. The V end lost 3 bases, the J end lost 0 bases, and 10 bases lay between the germline ends. Germline lookup yields CDR1 SGHDT and CDR2 YYEEEE. CDR3 amino acids: CASSSRDTSGNTIYF. CDR3 in DNA: TGTGCCAGCAGCTCCCGGGACACCTCTGGAAACACCATATATTTT. Filled out from reference TRBV5-6 and TRBJ1-3, the complete variable domain reads DAGVTQSPTHLIKTRGQQVTLRCSPKSGHDTVSWYQQALGQGPQFIFQYYEEEERQRGNFPDRFSGHQFPNYSSELNVNALLLGDSALYLCASSSRDTSGNTIYFGEGSWLTVV.

The chain couples TRBV19 to TRBJ1-1, with D uncertain. CDR1 LNHDA and CDR2 SQIVND come from the germline V gene (reference sequence). Trimming left V 7 bases short and J 4 bases short, with 16 bases between. The CDR3 is made up of 14 amino acids. The CDR3 DNA follows: TGTGCCAGTACCCTTGACTCACGCATCACTGAAGCTTTCTTT. Translated, it gives CASTLDSRITEAFF.

Concerning this clone itself: The sample has other DNA sequences that encode this CDR3 too. The chain is built from TRBV7-2 and TRBJ1-4; the match to TRBD1 covers 9 bases. The CDR3 runs to 14 residues. CDR1 is SGHTA, CDR2 FQGNSA, per germline. Trimming cost V 5 bases and J 7 bases; bases outside gene matches: 5. CDR3 region: CASSLDRGSEKLFF. The CDR3 region has the DNA TGTGCCAGCAGCCTGGACAGGGGTAGTGAAAAACTGTTTTTT.

The J gene is TRBJ2-1, the V gene TRBV29-1, with D perhaps TRBD2 (6 bases). Germline-derived CDR1 and CDR2 are SQVTM and ANQGSEA. The CDR3 length is 13 residues. The V and J ends lost 6 bases and 1 base respectively, with 10 bases between them. CDR3 amino acids: CSVTGASYNEQFF. The CDR3, as DNA: TGCAGCGTGACGGGAGCGTCCTACAATGAGCAGTTCTTC.

This rearrangement joins TRBV27 to TRBJ2-3, with 11 bases lining up with TRBD2. The CDR3 has 15 residues. CDR1 and CDR2 from the germline V gene are MNHEY and SMNVEV (reference sequence). With V trimmed by 8 bases and J by 3 bases, 7 bases remained unmatched. Here the CDR3 DNA reads TGTGCCAGCTCCATGGGACTAGCGGTAACAGATACGCAGTATTTT. Encoded protein: CASSMGLAVTDTQYF.

The chain has TRBV5-6 and TRBJ2-5; TRBD1 matches 7 bases. Trimming at V came to 4 bases and at J to 3 bases, leaving 12 bases not matched to a gene. The V gene's germline CDR1 is SGHDT and CDR2 YYEEEE. The CDR3 spans 16 residues. The CDR3 loop is CASSPRTGRGEETQYF. Here the CDR3 DNA reads TGTGCCAGCAGCCCAAGGACAGGAAGAGGAGAAGAGACCCAGTACTTC.

CDR3 region: CASSLQGTSGFSDYTF. The CDR3 DNA is TGCGCCAGCAGCTTACAGGGGACCTCGGGCTTTTCGGACTACACCTTC. The chain has TRBV5-1 and TRBJ1-2, with 7 positions matching TRBD1. The V and J ends lost 2 bases and 10 bases, in that order; junction bases with no gene match: 17. Per the germline V gene, CDR1 is SGHRS and CDR2 is YFSETQ. The CDR3 has 16 amino acids.

The gene calls are TRBV30 and TRBJ2-7, with 7 nucleotides matching TRBD2. V lost 2 bases and J lost 6; bases outside the gene matches: 7. Looked up from germline, CDR1 is GTSNPN and CDR2 is SVGIG (reference sequence). This CDR3 region has 13 residues. The CDR3, as DNA: TGTGCCTGGAGTAATGGGGGGGTAGGCGAGCAGTACTTC. It codes for CAWSNGGVGEQYF.

This clone was seen repeatedly, ten times or more. The rearrangement uses TRBV19 and TRBJ1-5; 9 nucleotides align to TRBD1. The V and J ends lost 10 bases and 4 bases, in that order; junction bases with no gene match: 14. This CDR3 is 16 amino acids long. Germline CDR1 reads LNHDA; CDR2 reads SQIVND (reference sequence). CDR3 sequence: CATIAGTGYWNQPQHF. As DNA, the CDR3 is TGTGCCACCATAGCCGGGACAGGGTATTGGAATCAGCCCCAGCATTTT.

This sequence joins TRBV5-5 and TRBJ2-1; 10 bases fit TRBD2. Trimming removed 6 bases from V and 8 bases from J; junction bases left unmatched: 14. This CDR3 has 16 residues. Germline V lookup: CDR1 SGHKS, CDR2 YYEKEE (reference sequence). This CDR3 reads CASNLGASGSSDEQFF. The CDR3 DNA follows: TGTGCCAGCAACCTGGGCGCTAGCGGGAGTAGCGATGAGCAGTTCTTC.

This chain joins TRBV30 and TRBJ1-1, with unresolved D. With 1 base removed from V and 3 bases from J, the gap between germline ends came to 9 bases. The CDR3 is 13 residues long. The germline V gene has CDR1 GTSNPN and CDR2 SVGIG (reference sequence). This CDR3 is CAWSATGDTEAFF. Here the CDR3 DNA reads TGTGCCTGGAGTGCAACCGGAGACACTGAAGCTTTCTTT.

This chain uses TRBV18 with TRBJ1-2; D gene ambiguous. V dropped 0 bases and J dropped 4 bases, with 9 bases sitting between them. The CDR3 runs to 14 residues. Germline lookup yields CDR1 KGHSH and CDR2 LQKENI. CDR3 nucleotide sequence: TGTGCCAGCTCACCACCCCACGGACTCTATGGCTACACCTTC. Protein product: CASSPPHGLYGYTF. Complete variable domain (other parts from reference TRBV18 and TRBJ1-2): NAGVMQNPRHLVRRRGQEARLRCSPMKGHSHVYWYRQLPEEGLKFMVYLQKENIIDESGMPKERFSAEFPKEGPSILRIQQVVRGDSAAYFCASSPPHGLYGYTFGSGTRLTVV.

The chain combines TRBV5-1 with TRBJ2-2; TRBD2 might be the D (5 bases). CDR1 is SGHRS and CDR2 is YFSETQ in the germline V gene. The CDR3 covers 15 residues. V dropped 4 bases and J dropped 2 bases, with 12 bases sitting between them. The CDR3 region is CASSRGTINTGELFF. DNA of the CDR3: TGCGCCAGCAGCCGGGGAACCATAAACACCGGGGAGCTGTTTTTT.

J is TRBJ1-1 and V is TRBV5-1, with a possible D match to TRBD1 (6 bases). The CDR3 has 16 residues. V was cut by 3 bases and J by 0 bases, with 15 bases left in between. Germline V gene sequence: CDR1 SGHRS, CDR2 YFSETQ. CDR3 DNA sequence: TGCGCCAGCAGCTCTTCAGGGGTCCACATGAACACTGAAGCTTTCTTT. Translation: CASSSSGVHMNTEAFF.

Here the CDR3 reads CASSKVDQGGEQYF. In DNA, the CDR3 is TGTGCCAGCAGCAAAGTAGACCAAGGGGGCGAGCAGTACTTC. The chain uses TRBV21-1 and TRBJ2-7; the table's D call, TRBD1, was not checked against the DNA. TRBV21-1 is classified as a pseudogene. The CDR3 is 14 residues long.

The J gene is TRBJ1-4, the V gene TRBV4-3, with 9 positions matching TRBD1. CDR3 length equals 16 residues. Losses at the gene ends were 3 bases for V and 7 bases for J; bases not matched to a gene: 9. Germline CDR1 is LGHNA and CDR2 is YSLEER. The CDR3 loop reads CASSHYDHRGPEKLFF. CDR3 in DNA: TGCGCCAGCAGCCACTACGATCACAGGGGGCCTGAAAAACTGTTTTTT.

The chain employs TRBV18 and TRBJ1-2; D is unresolved. CDR3 length equals 14 residues. The ends were cut back, 3 bases at V and 2 bases at J, with 10 bases in the middle. The germline gives CDR1 KGHSH, CDR2 LQKENI. The CDR3 region is CASSPLEANYGYTF. The CDR3 DNA is TGTGCCAGCTCACCTTTGGAGGCCAACTATGGCTACACCTTC.